This TCR beta chain is drawn from a study of blood T cell repertoires in COVID-19. Overall study: Acute-phase and convalescent COVID-19 samples originated in the United States, Italy and Spain. PBMCs, B-cell-depleted T cells, or T cells provided the cDNA or gDNA that made up the material.

Methods used by the authors: It was from reference gene primer amplification that nucleated cell counts were estimated. Assay: immunoSEQ multiplex PCR; the TCRdb copy retains only in-frame clones and omits some. That table furnishes V, J and clone size, whereas the DNA furnished D and trimming. The repertoire holds just over 90,000 clones, with 70% to 90% as singletons. V lost 4 bases and J 3 bases, leaving 7 bases between the germline ends. Germline loops: CDR1 LGHDT, CDR2 YNNKEL (reference sequence). The CDR3 sequence is 12 residues long. The sample was peripheral blood. The rearrangement links TRBV3-1 (or the pseudogene TRBV3-2) to TRBJ2-7; D perhaps matches TRBD2 (5 bases). The receptor comes from an elderly woman with acute or convalescent COVID-19. CDR3 sequence reads: CASSRGYYEQYF. The CDR3 nucleotides read TGTGCCAGCAGCCGCGGGTACTACGAGCAGTACTTC.